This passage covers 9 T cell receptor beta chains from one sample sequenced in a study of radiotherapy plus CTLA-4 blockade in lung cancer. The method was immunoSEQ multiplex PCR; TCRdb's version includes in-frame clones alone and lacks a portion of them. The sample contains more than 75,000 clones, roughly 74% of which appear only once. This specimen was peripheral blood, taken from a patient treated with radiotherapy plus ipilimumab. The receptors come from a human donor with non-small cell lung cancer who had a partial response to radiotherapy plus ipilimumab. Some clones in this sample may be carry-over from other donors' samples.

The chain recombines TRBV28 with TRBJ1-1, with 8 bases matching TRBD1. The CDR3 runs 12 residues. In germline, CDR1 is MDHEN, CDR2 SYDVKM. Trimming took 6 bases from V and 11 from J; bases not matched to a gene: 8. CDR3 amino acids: CASRQRQGWAFF. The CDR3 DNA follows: TGTGCCAGCAGACAAAGACAGGGGTGGGCTTTCTTT.

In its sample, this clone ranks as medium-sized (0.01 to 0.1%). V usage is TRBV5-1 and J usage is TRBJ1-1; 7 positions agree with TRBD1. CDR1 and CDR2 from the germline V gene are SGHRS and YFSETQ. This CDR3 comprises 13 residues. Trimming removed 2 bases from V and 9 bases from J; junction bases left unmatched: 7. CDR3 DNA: TGCGCCAGCAGCTTTGGCCAGACAGGGAAAGCTTTCTTT. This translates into CASSFGQTGKAFF.

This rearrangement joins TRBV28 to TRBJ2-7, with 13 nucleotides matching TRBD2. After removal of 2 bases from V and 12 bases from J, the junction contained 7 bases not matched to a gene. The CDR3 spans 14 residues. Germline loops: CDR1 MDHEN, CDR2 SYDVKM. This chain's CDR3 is CASSLQGLAGDRYF. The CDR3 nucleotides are TGTGCCAGCAGTTTACAAGGACTAGCGGGGGATAGGTACTTC.

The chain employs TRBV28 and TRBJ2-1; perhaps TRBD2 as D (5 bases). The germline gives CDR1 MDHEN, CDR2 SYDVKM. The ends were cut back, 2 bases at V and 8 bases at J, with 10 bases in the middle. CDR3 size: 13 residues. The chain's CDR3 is CASSLPAGDEQFF. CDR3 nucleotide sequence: TGTGCCAGCAGTTTACCCGCCGGGGATGAGCAGTTCTTC. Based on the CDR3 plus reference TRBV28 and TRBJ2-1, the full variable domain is DVKVTQSSRYLVKRTGEKVFLECVQDMDHENMFWYRQDPGLGLRLIYFSYDVKMKEKGDIPEGYSVSREKKERFSLILESASTNQTSMYLCASSLPAGDEQFFGPGTRLTVL.

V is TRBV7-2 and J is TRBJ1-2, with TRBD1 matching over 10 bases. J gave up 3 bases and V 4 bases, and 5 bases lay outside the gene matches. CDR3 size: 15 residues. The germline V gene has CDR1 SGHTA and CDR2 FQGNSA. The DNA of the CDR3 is TGTGCCAGCAGCTACGGACAGGGGGAGTACTATGGCTACACCTTC. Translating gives CASSYGQGEYYGYTF. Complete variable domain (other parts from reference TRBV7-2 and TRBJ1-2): GAGVSQSPSNKVTEKGKDVELRCDPISGHTALYWYRQSLGQGLEFLIYFQGNSAPDKSGLPSDRFSAERTGGSVSTLTIQRTQQEDSAVYLCASSYGQGEYYGYTFGSGTRLTVV.

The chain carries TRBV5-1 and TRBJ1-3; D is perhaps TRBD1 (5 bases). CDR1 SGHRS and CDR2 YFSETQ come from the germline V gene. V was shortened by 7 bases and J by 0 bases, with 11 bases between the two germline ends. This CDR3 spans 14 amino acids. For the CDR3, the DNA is TGCGCCAGCCGAAGACAGAGCTCTGGAAACACCATATATTTT. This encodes CASRRQSSGNTIYF.

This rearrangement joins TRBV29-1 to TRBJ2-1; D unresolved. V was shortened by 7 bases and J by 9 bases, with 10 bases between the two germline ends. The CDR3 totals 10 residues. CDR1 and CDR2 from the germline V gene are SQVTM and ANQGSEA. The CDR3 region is CSARTTEQFF. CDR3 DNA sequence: TGCAGCGCCCGAACTACTGAGCAGTTCTTC.

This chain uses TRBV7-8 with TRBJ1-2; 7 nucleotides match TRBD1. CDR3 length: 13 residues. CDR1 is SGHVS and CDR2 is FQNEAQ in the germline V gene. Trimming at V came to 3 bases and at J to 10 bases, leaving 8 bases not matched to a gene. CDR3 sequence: CASSLETGSVYTF. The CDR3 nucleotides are TGTGCCAGCAGCTTGGAGACAGGGTCGGTCTACACCTTC. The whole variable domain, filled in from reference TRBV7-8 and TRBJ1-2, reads GAGVSQSPRYKVAKRGQDVALRCDPISGHVSLFWYQQALGQGPEFLTYFQNEAQLDKSGLPSDRFFAERPEGSVSTLKIQRTQQEDSAVYLCASSLETGSVYTFGSGTRLTVV.

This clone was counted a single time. For the CDR3, the DNA is TGTGCCTGGAGAGGACTTAGCTCCTATAATTCACCCCTCCACTTT. Its protein product is CAWRGLSSYNSPLHF. The chain joins TRBV30 to TRBJ1-6, with D unresolved. The CDR3 contains 15 residues. Germline V gene lookup returns CDR1 GTSNPN and CDR2 SVGIG (reference sequence). V lost 3 bases, J lost 0 bases, and 9 bases lay in between.